The sequence of this T cell receptor beta chain was determined in a study of cytomegalovirus exposure and HLA in healthy donors. The study, taken as a whole, reports: Rare TCR sequences dominated, though some public TCRs recurred in many donors. The study listed 164 cytomegalovirus-associated TCR beta chains. A later analysis by the authors found several of the most significant clusters apparently linked to common viral pathogens.

To note about this clone: Its specificity is not known.

V dropped 5 bases and J dropped 8; count of bases not matched to a gene: 8. The CDR3 length is 13 residues. Germline values: CDR1 SQVTM, CDR2 ANQGSEA. The primer mix had 60 Vbeta and 13 Jbeta primers. Clones were read by immunoSEQ multiplex PCR, and TCRdb kept only the in-frame ones, dropping some. The table has more than 95,000 clones, 65% to 80% seen once; the top ten hold approximately 13%. The J gene is TRBJ1-5, the V gene TRBV29-1; 8 bases fit TRBD1. Source material: PBMCs. The TCR was taken from a woman aged 55-70 years in good health and CMV-seropositive. The CDR3 nucleotides read TGCAGCGTTACTTTCGGGACAGGAAAGCCCCAGCATTTT. It translates to CSVTFGTGKPQHF.